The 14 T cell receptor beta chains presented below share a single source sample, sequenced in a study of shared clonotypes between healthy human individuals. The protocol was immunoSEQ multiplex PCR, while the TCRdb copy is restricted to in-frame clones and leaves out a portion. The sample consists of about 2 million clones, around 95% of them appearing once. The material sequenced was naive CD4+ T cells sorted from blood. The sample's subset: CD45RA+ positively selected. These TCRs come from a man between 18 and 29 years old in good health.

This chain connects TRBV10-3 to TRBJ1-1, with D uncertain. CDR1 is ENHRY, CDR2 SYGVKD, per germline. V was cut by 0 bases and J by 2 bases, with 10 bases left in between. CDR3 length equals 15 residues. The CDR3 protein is CAISESWKGNTEAFF. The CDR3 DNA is TGTGCCATCAGTGAGTCTTGGAAGGGTAACACTGAAGCTTTCTTT.

This chain's CDR3 is CASSAGTSGFETQYF. The CDR3 DNA is TGTGCCAGCAGTGCCGGGACTAGTGGTTTTGAGACCCAGTACTTC. The chain combines TRBV25-1 with TRBJ2-5, with 8 bases fitting TRBD2. Looked up from germline, CDR1 is MGHDK and CDR2 is SYGVNS. Germline trimming cut 4 bases from V and 5 bases from J; bases unmatched to any gene: 9. The CDR3 has 15 amino acids. The full variable domain, rest sourced from reference TRBV25-1 and TRBJ2-5, is EADIYQTPRYLVIGTGKKITLECSQTMGHDKMYWYQQDPGMELHLIHYSYGVNSTEKGDLSSESTVSRIRTEHFPLTLESARPSHTSQYLCASSAGTSGFETQYFGPGTRLLVL.

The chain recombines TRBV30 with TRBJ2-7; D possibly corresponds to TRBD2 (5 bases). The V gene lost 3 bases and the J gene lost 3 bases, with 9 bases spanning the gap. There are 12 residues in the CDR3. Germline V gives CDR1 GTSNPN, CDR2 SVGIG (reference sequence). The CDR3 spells CAWRGRDYEQYF. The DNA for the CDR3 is TGTGCCTGGAGGGGCCGGGACTACGAGCAGTACTTC.

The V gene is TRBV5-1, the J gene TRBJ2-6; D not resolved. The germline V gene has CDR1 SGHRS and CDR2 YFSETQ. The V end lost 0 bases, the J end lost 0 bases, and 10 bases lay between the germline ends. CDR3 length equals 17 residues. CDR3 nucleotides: TGCGCCAGCAGCTTGGGCAGTTACCGCTCTGGGGCCAACGTCCTGACTTTC. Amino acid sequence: CASSLGSYRSGANVLTF.

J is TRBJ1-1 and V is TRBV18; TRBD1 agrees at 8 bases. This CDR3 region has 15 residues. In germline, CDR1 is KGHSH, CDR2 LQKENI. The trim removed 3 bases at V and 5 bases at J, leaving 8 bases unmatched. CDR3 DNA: TGTGCCAGCTCACCCGAGACAGGGGTGTTTACTGAAGCTTTCTTT. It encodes CASSPETGVFTEAFF. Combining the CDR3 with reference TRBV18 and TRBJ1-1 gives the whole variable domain NAGVMQNPRHLVRRRGQEARLRCSPMKGHSHVYWYRQLPEEGLKFMVYLQKENIIDESGMPKERFSAEFPKEGPSILRIQQVVRGDSAAYFCASSPETGVFTEAFFGQGTRLTVV.

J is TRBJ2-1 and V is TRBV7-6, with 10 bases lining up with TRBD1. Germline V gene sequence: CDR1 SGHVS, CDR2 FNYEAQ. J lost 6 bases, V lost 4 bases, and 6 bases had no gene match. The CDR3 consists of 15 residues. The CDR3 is CASSSRDRGINEQFF. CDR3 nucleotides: TGTGCCAGCAGCTCCCGGGACAGGGGAATCAATGAGCAGTTCTTC.

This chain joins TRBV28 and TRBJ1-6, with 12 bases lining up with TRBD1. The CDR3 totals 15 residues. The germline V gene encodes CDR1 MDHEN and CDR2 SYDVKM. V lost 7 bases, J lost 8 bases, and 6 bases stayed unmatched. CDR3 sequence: CASMGTGGTDSPLHF. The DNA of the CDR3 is TGTGCCAGCATGGGGACAGGGGGCACTGATTCACCCCTCCACTTT.

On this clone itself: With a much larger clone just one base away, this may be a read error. The CDR3 loop is CASSVGAYEQYF. The CDR3 region has the DNA TGTGCCAGCAGCGTCGGGGCCTACGAGCAGTACTTC. The V gene is TRBV7-8, the J gene TRBJ2-7, with D perhaps TRBD2 (5 bases). Trimming took 5 bases from V and 2 from J, leaving 7 bases between them. Germline values: CDR1 SGHVS, CDR2 FQNEAQ. The CDR3 totals 12 residues.

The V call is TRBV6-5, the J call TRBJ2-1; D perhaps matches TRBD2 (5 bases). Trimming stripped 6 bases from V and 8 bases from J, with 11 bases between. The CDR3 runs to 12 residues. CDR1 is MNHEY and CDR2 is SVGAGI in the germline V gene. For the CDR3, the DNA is TGTGCCAGCAGAAGGACTGAGGATGAGCAGTTCTTC. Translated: CASRRTEDEQFF.

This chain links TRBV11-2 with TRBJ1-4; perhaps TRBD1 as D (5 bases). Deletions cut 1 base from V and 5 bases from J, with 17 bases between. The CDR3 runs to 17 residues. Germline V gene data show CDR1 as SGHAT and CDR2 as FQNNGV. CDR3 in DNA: TGTGCCAGCAGCTTAGGGGACGTGGGACTGAAGAATGAAAAACTGTTTTTT. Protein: CASSLGDVGLKNEKLFF. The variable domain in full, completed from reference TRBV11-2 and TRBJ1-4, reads EAGVAQSPRYKIIEKRQSVAFWCNPISGHATLYWYQQILGQGPKLLIQFQNNGVVDDSQLPKDRFSAERLKGVDSTLKIQPAKLEDSAVYLCASSLGDVGLKNEKLFFGSGTQLSVL.

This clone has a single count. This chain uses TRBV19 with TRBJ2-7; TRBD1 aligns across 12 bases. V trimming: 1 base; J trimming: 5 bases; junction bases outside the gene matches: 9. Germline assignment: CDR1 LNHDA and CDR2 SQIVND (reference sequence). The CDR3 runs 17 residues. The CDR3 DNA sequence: TGTGCCAGTAGTATAGTGGCACCGGGACAGGGGGCCCACGAGCAGTACTTC. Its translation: CASSIVAPGQGAHEQYF.

CDR3 protein: CATSRELGGYTF. In DNA form, the CDR3 reads TGTGCCACCAGCAGAGAACTTGGGGGCTACACCTTC. The chain uses TRBV15 and TRBJ1-2; D not resolved. V was clipped by 0 bases and J by 8 bases, with 7 bases between them. Germline values: CDR1 LNHNV, CDR2 YYDKDF (reference sequence). The CDR3 has 12 residues.

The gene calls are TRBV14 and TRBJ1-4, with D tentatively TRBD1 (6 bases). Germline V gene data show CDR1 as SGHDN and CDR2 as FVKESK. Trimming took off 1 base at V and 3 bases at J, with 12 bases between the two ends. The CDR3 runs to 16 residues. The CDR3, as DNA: TGTGCCAGCAGCCAAGGATTTGGACAGTCTAATGAAAAACTGTTTTTT. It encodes CASSQGFGQSNEKLFF.

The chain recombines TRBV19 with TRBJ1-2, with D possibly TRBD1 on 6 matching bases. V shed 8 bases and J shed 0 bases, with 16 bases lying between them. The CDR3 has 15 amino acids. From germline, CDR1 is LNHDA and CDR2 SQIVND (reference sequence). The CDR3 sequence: CASSPRTATNYGYTF. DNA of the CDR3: TGTGCCAGTTCCCCCAGGACAGCGACTAACTATGGCTACACCTTC.